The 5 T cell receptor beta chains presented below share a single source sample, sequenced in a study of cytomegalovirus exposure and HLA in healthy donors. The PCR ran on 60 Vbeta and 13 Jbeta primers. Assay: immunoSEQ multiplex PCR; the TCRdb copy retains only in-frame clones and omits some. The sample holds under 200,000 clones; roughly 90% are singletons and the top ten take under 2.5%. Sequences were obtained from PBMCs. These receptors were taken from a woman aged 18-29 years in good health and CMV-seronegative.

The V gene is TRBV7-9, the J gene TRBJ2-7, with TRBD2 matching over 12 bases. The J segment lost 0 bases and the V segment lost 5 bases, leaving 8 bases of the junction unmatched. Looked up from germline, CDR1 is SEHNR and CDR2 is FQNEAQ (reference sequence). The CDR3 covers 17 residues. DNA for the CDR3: TGTGCCAGCAGCACATGGACTAGCGGGACTAGCTCCTACGAGCAGTACTTC. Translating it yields CASSTWTSGTSSYEQYF.

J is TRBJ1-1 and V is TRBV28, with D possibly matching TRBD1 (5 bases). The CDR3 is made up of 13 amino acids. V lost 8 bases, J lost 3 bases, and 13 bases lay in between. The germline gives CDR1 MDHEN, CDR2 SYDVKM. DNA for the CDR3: TGTGCCAGCCAGACAGCCGACTACACTGAAGCTTTCTTT. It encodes CASQTADYTEAFF.

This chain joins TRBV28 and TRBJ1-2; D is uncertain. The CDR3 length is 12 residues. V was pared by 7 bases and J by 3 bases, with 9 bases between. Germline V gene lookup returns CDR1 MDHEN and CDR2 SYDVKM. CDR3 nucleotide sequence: TGTGCCAGCACCAGTTTTGACTATGGCTACACCTTC. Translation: CASTSFDYGYTF.

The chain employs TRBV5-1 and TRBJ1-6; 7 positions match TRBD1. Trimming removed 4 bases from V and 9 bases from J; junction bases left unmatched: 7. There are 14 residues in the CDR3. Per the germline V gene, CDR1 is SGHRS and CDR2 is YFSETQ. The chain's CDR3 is CASSPQGVSSPLHF. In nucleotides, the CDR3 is TGCGCCAGCAGCCCTCAGGGGGTCTCTTCACCCCTCCACTTT.

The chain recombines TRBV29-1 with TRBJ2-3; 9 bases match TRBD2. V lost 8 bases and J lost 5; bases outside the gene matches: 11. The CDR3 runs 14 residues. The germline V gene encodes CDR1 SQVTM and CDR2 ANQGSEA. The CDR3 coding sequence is TGCAGCCTCAAGACGGCGGGAGGGAAAGATACGCAGTATTTT. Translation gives CSLKTAGGKDTQYF.